This TCR beta chain was recovered during a study of CD8+CD57+ T cells in acquired aplastic anemia. Turning to the study itself: Sorted CD4+ and CD8+ cells yielded DNA averaging around 3 ug.

Both TCR beta VDJ combination and CDR3 sequence profiling were carried out. Genomic DNA was the template for this profiling. TCRdb reprocessed the reads with MiXCR, giving one entry per CDR3 protein. The data contain about 220,000 distinct CDR3 sequences, approximately 35% of them seen just once; the ten biggest clones take up roughly 1.1%. With V trimmed by 6 bases and J by 4 bases, 3 bases remained unmatched. The length of the CDR3 is 13 residues. Germline V gene sequence: CDR1 SEHNR, CDR2 FQNEAQ (reference sequence). This clonotype was counted ten times or more. The sequenced sample consisted of sorted CD4+, CD8+, or CD8+CD57+ T cells (not recorded which) from PBMCs. The chain employs TRBV7-9 and TRBJ1-5; 7 bases agree with TRBD1. This clonotype was obtained from a human donor in good health, serving as a control. As DNA, the CDR3 is TGTGCCAGCAGTACAGGGGAGAATCAGCCCCAGCATTTT. Protein sequence: CASSTGENQPQHF.